These 23 T cell receptor beta chains share one sample of origin, sequenced in a study of cytomegalovirus exposure and HLA in healthy donors (dated by TCRdb to 2015 to 2018). Libraries were made using the immunoSEQ multiplex PCR assay. TCRdb mirrors the immuneACCESS table, restricted to in-frame sequences. Some clones are absent from its copies; in checked studies, under half trace to an unresolved V gene, and the reason for the others is unknown. Here the sample has 280,000 or so clones; roughly 90% occur a single time. Clones ranked in the top ten supply roughly 0.93% of the sample. Sequences were obtained from PBMCs. These receptors were taken from a woman aged 18-30 years in good health and CMV-seronegative.

This chain links TRBV27 with TRBJ1-5, with a tentative D call TRBD1 (6 bases). The V end lost 6 bases, the J end lost 5 bases, and 14 bases lay between the germline ends. Germline V gene data show CDR1 as MNHEY and CDR2 as SMNVEV (reference sequence). The CDR3 runs to 14 residues. In DNA form, the CDR3 reads TGTGCCAGCAGCACCGGAGGGGGGGATCAGCCCCAGCATTTT. The encoded protein is CASSTGGGDQPQHF.

This chain uses TRBV6-1 with TRBJ1-2; no reliable D call. Per germline, CDR1 MNHNS and CDR2 SASEGT. The V gene lost 1 base and the J gene lost 4 bases, with 4 bases spanning the gap. The CDR3 totals 12 residues. The CDR3 nucleotides read TGTGCCAGCAGTGAAGGAGGCTATGGCTACACCTTC. The encoded protein is CASSEGGYGYTF.

This chain uses TRBV4-2 with TRBJ1-4, with 7 bases matching TRBD1. Germline V gene lookup returns CDR1 LGHNA and CDR2 YNFKEQ. The V gene end was trimmed by 5 bases and the J gene end by 6 bases; junction bases not matched to a gene: 12. This CDR3 is 16 amino acids long. The CDR3 DNA reads as TGTGCCAGCAGCAGTAAGGGGGCAGCGACGTATGAAAAACTGTTTTTT. Protein: CASSSKGAATYEKLFF.

This chain joins TRBV5-1 and TRBJ2-3; 9 bases match TRBD2. Germline values: CDR1 SGHRS, CDR2 YFSETQ. The CDR3 totals 20 residues. Trimming removed 0 bases from V and 1 base from J; junction bases left unmatched: 15. The CDR3 loop is CASSLDRLAGILRGTDTQYF. CDR3 nucleotides: TGCGCCAGCAGCTTGGATCGGCTAGCGGGAATCTTGCGGGGCACAGATACGCAGTATTTT.

The chain recombines TRBV2 with TRBJ2-7; 8 bases are shared with TRBD2. With V trimmed by 3 bases and J by 4 bases, 8 bases remained unmatched. Germline-derived CDR1 and CDR2 are SNHLY and FYNNEI. This CDR3 comprises 15 residues. The CDR3 here is CASSELGLGAYEQYF. CDR3 nucleotides: TGTGCCAGCAGTGAGTTGGGACTAGGGGCTTACGAGCAGTACTTC.

V gene TRBV27 combines with J gene TRBJ2-1, with 8 bases that match TRBD1. V trimming: 3 bases; J trimming: 2 bases; junction bases outside the gene matches: 9. Germline values: CDR1 MNHEY, CDR2 SMNVEV (reference sequence). There are 17 residues in the CDR3. The CDR3 sequence: CASSFASGTGPYNEQFF. In DNA form, the CDR3 reads TGTGCCAGCAGTTTTGCTTCCGGGACAGGCCCCTACAATGAGCAGTTCTTC.

This rearrangement joins TRBV7-3 to TRBJ2-1; D may be TRBD2 (5 bases). V was cut by 7 bases and J by 0 bases, with 13 bases left in between. Germline CDR1 reads SGHTA; CDR2 reads FQGTGA. The CDR3 covers 15 residues. The CDR3 region has the DNA TGTGCCAGCAAACTAGACCCGAGCTCCTACAATGAGCAGTTCTTC. Translated: CASKLDPSSYNEQFF.

J is TRBJ2-3 and V is TRBV27, with TRBD2 matching 9 bases. The CDR3 length is 14 residues. Per the germline V gene, CDR1 is MNHEY and CDR2 is SMNVEV (reference sequence). V trimming: 6 bases; J trimming: 4 bases; junction bases outside the gene matches: 5. CDR3 sequence reads: CASSVAGDADTQYF. The CDR3 DNA sequence: TGTGCCAGCAGCGTAGCGGGAGACGCAGATACGCAGTATTTT.

The CDR3 DNA reads as TGCGCCAGCAGCTCCAACAGGGTAAAGAACACTGAAGCTTTCTTT. Residues: CASSSNRVKNTEAFF. The chain joins TRBV5-1 to TRBJ1-1, with D possibly TRBD1 on 6 matching bases. Trimming cost V 3 bases and J 1 base, with 13 bases left between them. CDR3 length: 15 amino acids. Germline-derived CDR1 and CDR2 are SGHRS and YFSETQ.

The chain has TRBV28 and TRBJ2-7; D might be TRBD2 (5 bases). Germline V CDR1 and CDR2: MDHEN, SYDVKM. The CDR3 is 13 residues long. V lost 7 bases to trimming and J lost 3 bases, with 13 bases between them. This CDR3 reads CASTAPAVYEQYF. CDR3 sequence (DNA): TGTGCCAGCACTGCCCCAGCGGTCTACGAGCAGTACTTC. Complete variable domain (other parts from reference TRBV28 and TRBJ2-7): DVKVTQSSRYLVKRTGEKVFLECVQDMDHENMFWYRQDPGLGLRLIYFSYDVKMKEKGDIPEGYSVSREKKERFSLILESASTNQTSMYLCASTAPAVYEQYFGPGTRLTVT.

This clone turned up a few times. V usage is TRBV2 and J usage is TRBJ2-2; TRBD1 is a possible D gene (6 bases). The CDR3 extends over 14 amino acids. Germline loops: CDR1 SNHLY, CDR2 FYNNEI. Trimming shortened V by 7 bases and J by 4 bases, and 13 bases separated the two germline ends. For the CDR3, the DNA is TGTGCCAGCATCCATCTAGGGGGCACCGGGGAGCTGTTTTTT. Protein: CASIHLGGTGELFF.

The chain couples TRBV6-5 to TRBJ2-5, with 10 bases that match TRBD2. CDR3 size: 16 residues. J gave up 5 bases and V 4 bases, and 10 bases lay outside the gene matches. Germline V gives CDR1 MNHEY, CDR2 SVGAGI. As DNA, the CDR3 is TGTGCCAGCAGTTTTGGACTAGCGGCCAAAGCGGAGACCCAGTACTTC. Translation: CASSFGLAAKAETQYF.

The chain combines TRBV5-1 with TRBJ2-3, with 7 bases fitting TRBD1. Germline-derived CDR1 and CDR2 are SGHRS and YFSETQ. V trimming: 4 bases; J trimming: 1 base; junction bases outside the gene matches: 3. The CDR3 is made up of 14 amino acids. CDR3 loop: CASSAGTGTDTQYF. The CDR3 DNA reads TGCGCCAGCAGCGCCGGGACAGGCACAGATACGCAGTATTTT.

This clone was observed a few times. This chain links TRBV25-1 with TRBJ1-2, with 7 bases lining up with TRBD1. Germline loops: CDR1 MGHDK, CDR2 SYGVNS. The CDR3 totals 12 residues. Losses at the gene ends were 3 bases for V and 6 bases for J; bases not matched to a gene: 1. The CDR3 nucleotides read TGTGCCAGCAGTGACAGGGGGGATGGCTACACCTTC. It translates to CASSDRGDGYTF.

This clone came up once. Other DNA sequences in the same sample also yield this CDR3. The rearrangement joins TRBV5-5 to TRBJ2-7; 9 bases agree with TRBD1. In germline, CDR1 is SGHKS, CDR2 YYEKEE (reference sequence). Trimming cost V 4 bases and J 3 bases; bases outside gene matches: 5. The CDR3 length is 14 residues. CDR3 in amino acids: CASSPGQGGYEQYF. The CDR3 DNA reads TGTGCCAGCAGCCCGGGACAGGGAGGCTACGAGCAGTACTTC.

The rearrangement uses TRBV25-1 and TRBJ2-4, with 7 bases identical to TRBD2. Losses at the gene ends were 3 bases for V and 8 bases for J; bases not matched to a gene: 10. Germline V lookup: CDR1 MGHDK, CDR2 SYGVNS. The CDR3 length is 15 residues. As DNA, the CDR3 is TGTGCCAGCAGTGACCACGGCGGGAGCTTTGACATTCAGTACTTC. This translates into CASSDHGGSFDIQYF.

Turning to this clone: One end of the junction is discordant with germline, which a read error may explain. The CDR3 coding sequence is TGTGCCAGCAGTTTAGACTCTTCCTCTGGAAACACCATATATTTT. Residues: CASSLDSSSGNTIYF. The chain uses TRBV11-2 and TRBJ1-3; D is undetermined. CDR1 is SGHAT, CDR2 FQNNGV, per germline. The CDR3 has 15 residues.

This clone has more than one count but fewer than ten. V is TRBV7-9 and J is TRBJ2-7; D remains ambiguous. There are 12 residues in the CDR3. CDR1 is SEHNR and CDR2 is FQNEAQ in the germline V gene (reference sequence). Trimming left V 4 bases short and J 4 bases short, with 8 bases between. The CDR3 region is CASSSANYEQYF. As DNA, the CDR3 is TGTGCCAGCAGCTCAGCCAATTACGAGCAGTACTTC. Using reference TRBV7-9 and TRBJ2-7 for the parts outside the CDR3, the full variable domain is DTGVSQNPRHKITKRGQNVTFRCDPISEHNRLYWYRQTLGQGPEFLTYFQNEAQLEKSRLLSDRFSAERPKGSFSTLEIQRTEQGDSAMYLCASSSANYEQYFGPGTRLTVT.

This clone has just a few counts. The chain combines TRBV11-1 with TRBJ1-1; D may be TRBD1 (5 bases). Germline CDR1 and CDR2: SGHAT and FQDESV (reference sequence). The CDR3 is 11 amino acids. Deletions cut 5 bases from V and 7 bases from J, with 8 bases between. The CDR3 protein is CASSRGGEAFF. The CDR3 DNA reads TGTGCCAGCAGCAGGGGTGGTGAAGCTTTCTTT.

V gene TRBV4-1 combines with J gene TRBJ2-2; D possibly corresponds to TRBD1 (6 bases). Germline V gives CDR1 MGHRA, CDR2 YSYEKL. Trimming pared 5 bases from V and 5 bases from J, leaving 12 bases between. This CDR3 is 14 amino acids long. The CDR3 DNA follows: TGCGCCAGCAGCTTGGGGGCCGGGACCGGGGAGCTGTTTTTT. Protein: CASSLGAGTGELFF.

The rearrangement links TRBV20-1 to TRBJ2-7; D may be TRBD2 (5 bases). Germline V gives CDR1 DFQATT, CDR2 SNEGSKA (reference sequence). The CDR3 runs 11 residues. The V end lost 6 bases, the J end lost 0 bases, and 6 bases lay between the germline ends. The CDR3 spells CSARDSYEQYF. Here the CDR3 DNA reads TGCAGTGCCCGGGACTCCTACGAGCAGTACTTC.

This chain links TRBV15 with TRBJ1-1; no clear D gene. Trimming pared 3 bases from V and 0 bases from J, leaving 8 bases between. The CDR3 spans 14 residues. The germline V gene has CDR1 LNHNV and CDR2 YYDKDF (reference sequence). CDR3: CATSRTLMNTEAFF. The CDR3 DNA follows: TGTGCCACCAGCAGGACACTTATGAACACTGAAGCTTTCTTT.

The V and J genes are TRBV10-3 and TRBJ2-7; 8 nucleotides agree with TRBD2. Germline V lookup: CDR1 ENHRY, CDR2 SYGVKD. The CDR3 loop spans 11 amino acids. Unmatched junction bases numbered 1, after V lost 9 bases and J lost 3 bases. CDR3 residues: CAILAGYEQYF. The CDR3 DNA reads as TGTGCCATTCTAGCGGGCTACGAGCAGTACTTC.